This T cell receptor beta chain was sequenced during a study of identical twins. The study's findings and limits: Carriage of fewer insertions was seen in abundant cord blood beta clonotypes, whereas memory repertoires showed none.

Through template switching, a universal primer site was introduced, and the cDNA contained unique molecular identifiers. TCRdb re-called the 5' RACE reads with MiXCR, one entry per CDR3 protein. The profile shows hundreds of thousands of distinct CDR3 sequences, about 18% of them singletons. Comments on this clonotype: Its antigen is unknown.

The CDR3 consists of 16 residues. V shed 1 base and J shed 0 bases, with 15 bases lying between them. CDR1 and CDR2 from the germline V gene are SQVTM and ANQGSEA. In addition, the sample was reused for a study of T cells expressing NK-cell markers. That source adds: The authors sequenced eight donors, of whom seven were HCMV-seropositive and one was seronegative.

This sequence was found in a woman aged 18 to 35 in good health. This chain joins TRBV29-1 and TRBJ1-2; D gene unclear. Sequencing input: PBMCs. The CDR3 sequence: CSVEGAGLNANYGYTF. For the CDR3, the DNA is TGCAGCGTTGAAGGGGCAGGTCTGAACGCTAACTATGGCTACACCTTC.